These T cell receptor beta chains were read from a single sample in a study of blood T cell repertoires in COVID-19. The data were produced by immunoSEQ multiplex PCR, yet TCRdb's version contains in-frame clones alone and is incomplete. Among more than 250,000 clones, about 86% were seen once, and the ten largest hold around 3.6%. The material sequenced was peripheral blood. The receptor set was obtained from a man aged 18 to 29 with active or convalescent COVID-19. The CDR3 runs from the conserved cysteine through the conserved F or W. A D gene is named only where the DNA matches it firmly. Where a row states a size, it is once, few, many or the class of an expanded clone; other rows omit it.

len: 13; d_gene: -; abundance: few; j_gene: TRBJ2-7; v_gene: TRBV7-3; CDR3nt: TGTGCCAGCAGCTTAACGGTCGGTGCCGAGCAGTACTTC; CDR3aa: CASSLTVGAEQYF
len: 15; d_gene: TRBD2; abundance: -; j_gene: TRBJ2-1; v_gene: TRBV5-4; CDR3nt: TGTGCCAGCAGCTCGTTAGCGGGAGGGCCCGATGAGCAGTTCTTC; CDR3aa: CASSSLAGGPDEQFF
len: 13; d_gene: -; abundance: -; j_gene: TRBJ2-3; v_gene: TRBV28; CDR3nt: TGTGCCAGCAGTTTATCCGGCACAGATACGCAGTATTTT; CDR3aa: CASSLSGTDTQYF
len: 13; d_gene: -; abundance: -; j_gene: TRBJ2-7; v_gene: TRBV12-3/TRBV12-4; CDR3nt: TGTGCCAGCAGTTTATCACAGGGCCCCGAGCAGTACTTC; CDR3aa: CASSLSQGPEQYF
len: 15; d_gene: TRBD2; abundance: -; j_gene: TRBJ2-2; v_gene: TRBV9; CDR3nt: TGTGCCAGCAGAGCGGGGGCTACGAACACCGGGGAGCTGTTTTTT; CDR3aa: CASRAGATNTGELFF
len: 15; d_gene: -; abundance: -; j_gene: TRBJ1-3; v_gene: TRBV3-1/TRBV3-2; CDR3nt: TGTGCCAGCAGCCACAGGGGCGCGGGTGGAAACACCATATATTTT; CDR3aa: CASSHRGAGGNTIYF
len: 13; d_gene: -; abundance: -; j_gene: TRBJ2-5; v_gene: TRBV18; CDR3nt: TGTGCCAGCTCACCTCTTCCCCAAGAGACCCAGTACTTC; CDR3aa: CASSPLPQETQYF
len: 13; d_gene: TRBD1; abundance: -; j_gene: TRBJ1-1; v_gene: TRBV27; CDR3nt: TGTGCCAGTAGTGACAGGGGGCTTACTGAAGCTTTCTTT; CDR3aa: CASSDRGLTEAFF
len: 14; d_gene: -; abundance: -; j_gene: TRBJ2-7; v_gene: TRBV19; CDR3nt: TGTGCCAGTAGTATCCGGACAGCTAGTTACGAGCAGTACTTC; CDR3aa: CASSIRTASYEQYF
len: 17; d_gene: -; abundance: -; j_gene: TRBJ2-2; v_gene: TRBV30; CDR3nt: TGTGCCTGTTCAACTAGGACGTCGGGTAGTGTCACCGGGGAGCTGTTTTTT; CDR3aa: CACSTRTSGSVTGELFF
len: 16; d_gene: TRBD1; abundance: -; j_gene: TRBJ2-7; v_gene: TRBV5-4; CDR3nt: TGTGCCAGCAGCTTGGGCCGGGACAGGGGATTCCACGAGCAGTACTTC; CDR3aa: CASSLGRDRGFHEQYF
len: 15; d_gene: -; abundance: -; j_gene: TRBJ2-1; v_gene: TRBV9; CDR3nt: TGTGCCAGCAGCGTAGACGGACTCTCCTACAATGAGCAGTTCTTC; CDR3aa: CASSVDGLSYNEQFF
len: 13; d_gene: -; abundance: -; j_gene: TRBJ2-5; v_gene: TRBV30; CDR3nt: TGTGCCTGGAGTGTACAGGGTCTAGAGACCCAGTACTTC; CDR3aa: CAWSVQGLETQYF
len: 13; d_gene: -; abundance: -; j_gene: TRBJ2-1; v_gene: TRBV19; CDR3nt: TGTGCCAGTAGTATGACAGATTACAATGAGCAGTTCTTC; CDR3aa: CASSMTDYNEQFF
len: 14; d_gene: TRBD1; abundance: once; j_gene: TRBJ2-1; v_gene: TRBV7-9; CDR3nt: TGTGCCAGCAGCTGGTTCCAGGGGGAGAGTGAGCAGTTCTTC; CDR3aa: CASSWFQGESEQFF
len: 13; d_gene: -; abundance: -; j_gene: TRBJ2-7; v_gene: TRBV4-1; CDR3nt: TGCGCCAGCAGCCAAAGGACTCACTACGAGCAGTACTTC; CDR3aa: CASSQRTHYEQYF
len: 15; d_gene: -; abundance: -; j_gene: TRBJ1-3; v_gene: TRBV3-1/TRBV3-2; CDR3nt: TGTGCCAGCAGCCAACAACAGGGCTCTGGAAACACCATATATTTT; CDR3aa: CASSQQQGSGNTIYF
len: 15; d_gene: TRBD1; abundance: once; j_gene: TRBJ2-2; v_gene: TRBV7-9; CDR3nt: TGTGCCAGCATCAACAGGGGCGGTACAACCGGGGAGCTGTTTTTT; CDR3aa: CASINRGGTTGELFF
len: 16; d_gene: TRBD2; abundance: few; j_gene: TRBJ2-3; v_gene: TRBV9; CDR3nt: TGTGCCAGCAGCGTTCGTCCAGCGGGAGATGCAGATACGCAGTATTTT; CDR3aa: CASSVRPAGDADTQYF
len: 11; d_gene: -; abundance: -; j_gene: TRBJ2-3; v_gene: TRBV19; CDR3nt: TGTGCCACCCTCCAGGGAGATACGCAGTATTTT; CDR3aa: CATLQGDTQYF
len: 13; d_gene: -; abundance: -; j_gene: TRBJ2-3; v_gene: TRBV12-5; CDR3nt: TGTGCTAGTCTTAGTAGCGGCCGCCATACGCAGTATTTT; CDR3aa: CASLSSGRHTQYF
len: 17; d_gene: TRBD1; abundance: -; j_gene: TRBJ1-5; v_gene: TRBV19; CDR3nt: TGTGCCAGTAGTATAGGAGGTTTGGGACAGGGCGGTCAGCCCCAGCATTTT; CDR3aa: CASSIGGLGQGGQPQHF
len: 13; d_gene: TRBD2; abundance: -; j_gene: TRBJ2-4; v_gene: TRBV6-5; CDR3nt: TGTGCCAGCAGTTACTCCCGGGGGGAGATTCAGTACTTC; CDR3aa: CASSYSRGEIQYF
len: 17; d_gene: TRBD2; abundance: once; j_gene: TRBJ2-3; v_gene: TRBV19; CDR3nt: TGTGCCAGTACCAGAGGAGGGACTAGCGGGGGGACAGATACGCAGTATTTT; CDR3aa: CASTRGGTSGGTDTQYF
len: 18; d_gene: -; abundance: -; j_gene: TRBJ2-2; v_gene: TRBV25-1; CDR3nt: TGTGCCAGCAGTGAAGGACAGGGGCGGGGGGATGGCACCGGGGAGCTGTTTTTT; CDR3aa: CASSEGQGRGDGTGELFF
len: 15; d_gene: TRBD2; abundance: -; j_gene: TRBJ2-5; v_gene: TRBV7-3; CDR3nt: TGTGCCAGCAGCCCCGGGACTAGCCCTTTGGAGACCCAGTACTTC; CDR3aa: CASSPGTSPLETQYF
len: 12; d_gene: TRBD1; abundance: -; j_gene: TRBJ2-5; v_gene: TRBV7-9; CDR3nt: TGTGCCAGCGGCGGGACAGGAGAGACCCAGTACTTC; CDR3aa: CASGGTGETQYF
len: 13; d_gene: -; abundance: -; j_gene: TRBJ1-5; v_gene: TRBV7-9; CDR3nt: TGTGCCAGCAGCTTCGAGTGGAATCAGCCCCAGCATTTT; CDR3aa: CASSFEWNQPQHF
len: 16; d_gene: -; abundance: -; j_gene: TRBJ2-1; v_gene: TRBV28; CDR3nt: TGTGCCAGCAGCCTCCCCCAGGGGGGCTCCTACAATGAGCAGTTCTTC; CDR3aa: CASSLPQGGSYNEQFF
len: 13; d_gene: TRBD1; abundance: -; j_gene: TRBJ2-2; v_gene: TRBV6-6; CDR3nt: TGTGCCAGCAACGACAGGGGATCCGGGGAGCTGTTTTTT; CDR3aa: CASNDRGSGELFF
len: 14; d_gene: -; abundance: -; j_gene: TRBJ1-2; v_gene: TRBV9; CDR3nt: TGTGCCAGCAGCGCCCATCGAGATAACTATGGCTACACCTTC; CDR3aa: CASSAHRDNYGYTF
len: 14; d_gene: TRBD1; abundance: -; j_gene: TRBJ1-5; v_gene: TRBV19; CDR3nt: TGTGCCAGTAGTATCACAGGGGGAAATCAGCCCCAGCATTTT; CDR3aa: CASSITGGNQPQHF
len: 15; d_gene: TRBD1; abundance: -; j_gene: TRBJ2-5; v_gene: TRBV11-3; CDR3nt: TGTGCCAGCAGCACCCGACAGGGGTCGGGAGAGACCCAGTACTTC; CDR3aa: CASSTRQGSGETQYF
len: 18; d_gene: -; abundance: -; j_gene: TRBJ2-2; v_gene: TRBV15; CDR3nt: TGTGCCACCAGCAGAGAGACAGTCCTTGTTGGAAACACCGGGGAGCTGTTTTTT; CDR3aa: CATSRETVLVGNTGELFF
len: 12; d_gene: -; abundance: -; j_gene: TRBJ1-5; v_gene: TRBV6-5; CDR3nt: TGTGCCAGTTCACAGGTGGATCAGCCCCAGCATTTT; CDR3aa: CASSQVDQPQHF
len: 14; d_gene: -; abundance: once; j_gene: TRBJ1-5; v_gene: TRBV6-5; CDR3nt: TGTGCCAGCACGGTTAATTATAGCAATCAGCCCCAGCATTTT; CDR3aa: CASTVNYSNQPQHF
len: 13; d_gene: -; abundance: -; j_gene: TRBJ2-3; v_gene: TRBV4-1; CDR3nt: TGCGCCAGCAGCCCAGGCCCGAAAGATACGCAGTATTTT; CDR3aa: CASSPGPKDTQYF
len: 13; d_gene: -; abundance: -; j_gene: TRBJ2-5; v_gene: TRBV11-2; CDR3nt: TGTGCCAGCAGCTTACTAGGTTCAGAGACCCAGTACTTC; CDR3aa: CASSLLGSETQYF
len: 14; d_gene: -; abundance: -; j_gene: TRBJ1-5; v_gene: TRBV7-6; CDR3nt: TGTGCCAGCAGCTTAGACACTAGCAATCAGCCCCAGCATTTT; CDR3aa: CASSLDTSNQPQHF
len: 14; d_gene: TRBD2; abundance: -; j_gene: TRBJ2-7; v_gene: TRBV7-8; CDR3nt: TGTGCCAGCAAGCGGGGAGGCGGAACCTACGAGCAGTACTTC; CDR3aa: CASKRGGGTYEQYF